What follows are 13 T cell receptor beta chains derived from one specimen sequenced in a study of cytomegalovirus exposure and HLA in healthy donors. PCR involved 60 Vbeta and 13 Jbeta primers. Libraries were prepared by immunoSEQ multiplex PCR; TCRdb keeps only in-frame clonotypes and omits some of them. The table lists 150,000 to 200,000 clones. What was sequenced was PBMCs. These receptors were taken from a man aged 30 to 45 in good health and CMV-seronegative.

The rearrangement uses TRBV30 and TRBJ2-1; 7 bases map to TRBD1. Unmatched junction bases numbered 5, after V lost 2 bases and J lost 7 bases. This CDR3 is built from 13 residues. From germline, CDR1 is GTSNPN and CDR2 SVGIG (reference sequence). The CDR3 here is CAWSLNRGNEQFF. CDR3 in DNA: TGTGCCTGGAGTTTAAACAGGGGAAATGAGCAGTTCTTC.

This chain links TRBV14 with TRBJ1-2; D perhaps matches TRBD1 (5 bases). Between the trimmed V and J ends, which lost 4 bases and 4 bases, there was a span of 16 bases. CDR3 size: 15 residues. Germline assignment: CDR1 SGHDN and CDR2 FVKESK. The CDR3 region has the DNA TGTGCCAGCAGCCCGAACCCAGGGTGGGCCTATGGCTACACCTTC. As protein: CASSPNPGWAYGYTF. The full variable domain, its missing parts supplied by reference TRBV14 and TRBJ1-2, is EAGVTQFPSHSVIEKGQTVTLRCDPISGHDNLYWYRRVMGKEIKFLLHFVKESKQDESGMPNNRFLAERTGGTYSTLKVQPAELEDSGVYFCASSPNPGWAYGYTFGSGTRLTVV.

This chain links TRBV19 with TRBJ1-5; no clear D. Germline CDR1 LNHDA, CDR2 SQIVND (reference sequence). V shed 4 bases and J shed 0 bases, with 7 bases lying between them. The CDR3 sequence is 14 residues long. This CDR3 is CASSSRGSNQPQHF. The CDR3 bases are TGTGCCAGTAGTAGCCGGGGTAGCAATCAGCCCCAGCATTTT.

The CDR3 region has the DNA TGTGCCAGCAGAGAAGGGGGCAATGGCTACACCTTC. Translation: CASREGGNGYTF. The V call is TRBV28, the J call TRBJ1-2, with 7 bases identical to TRBD1. CDR3 length: 12 amino acids. Germline V lookup: CDR1 MDHEN, CDR2 SYDVKM. Trimming took 6 bases from V and 6 from J; bases not matched to a gene: 4.

V is TRBV7-8 and J is TRBJ2-5; 7 nucleotides match TRBD2. The CDR3 is 16 amino acids. In germline, CDR1 is SGHVS, CDR2 FQNEAQ. V trimming: 2 bases; J trimming: 1 base; junction bases outside the gene matches: 7. DNA of the CDR3: TGTGCCAGCAGCTTACGAAGCGGGACTACCCAAGAGACCCAGTACTTC. As protein: CASSLRSGTTQETQYF.

This chain joins TRBV5-1 and TRBJ2-4, with 7 bases lining up with TRBD1. Germline lookup yields CDR1 SGHRS and CDR2 YFSETQ. The CDR3 covers 14 residues. J was trimmed by 7 bases and V by 3 bases; bases with no gene match: 7. CDR3 DNA sequence: TGCGCCAGCAGCTGGGACAGCCCGACCAACATTCAGTACTTC. It yields the protein CASSWDSPTNIQYF.

The J gene is TRBJ1-4, the V gene TRBV7-9; 9 bases map to TRBD1. From germline, CDR1 is SEHNR and CDR2 FQNEAQ (reference sequence). The trim removed 5 bases at V and 3 bases at J, leaving 7 bases unmatched. There are 16 residues in the CDR3. The CDR3, as DNA: TGTGCCAGCAGCGCGCTACAGGGGGCGGCTAATGAAAAACTGTTTTTT. Translating it yields CASSALQGAANEKLFF.

The V and J genes are TRBV30 and TRBJ2-1; TRBD2 aligns across 7 bases. V lost 4 bases to trimming and J lost 5 bases; unmatched junction nucleotides: 17. The CDR3 is 17 residues long. Germline V gene data show CDR1 as GTSNPN and CDR2 as SVGIG (reference sequence). CDR3 protein: CAWTSPASGRGHNEQFF. In nucleotides, the CDR3 is TGTGCCTGGACCTCCCCAGCTAGCGGAAGAGGCCACAATGAGCAGTTCTTC.

The CDR3 coding sequence is TGTGCCAGCAGCGCAAGGGACTCCCCACCGGGGAAGCTGTTTTTT. It encodes CASSARDSPPGKLFF. The chain joins TRBV9 to TRBJ2-2; tentative D call: TRBD2 (6 bases). Per germline, CDR1 SGDLS and CDR2 YYNGEE. V was trimmed by 3 bases and J by 12 bases, leaving 21 bases between them. The CDR3 is 15 residues long.

The chain joins TRBV5-1 to TRBJ2-5; D is perhaps TRBD2 (6 bases). The J call may not be correct, given that the DNA end is closer to TRBJ2-7. CDR1 is SGHRS, CDR2 YFSETQ, per germline. The CDR3 runs 17 residues. CDR3 sequence (DNA): TGCGCCAGCAGCTTGGGTAGCGGAGGACCACCTCAATACGAGCAGTACTTC. Encoded protein: CASSLGSGGPPQYEQYF.

The gene calls are TRBV10-3 and TRBJ2-1; 10 nucleotides align to TRBD2. Germline CDR1 reads ENHRY; CDR2 reads SYGVKD. V dropped 4 bases and J dropped 0; count of bases not matched to a gene: 6. The CDR3 has 17 amino acids. Here the CDR3 DNA reads TGTGCCATCAGTGCTACTAGCGGGACCCACTCCTACAATGAGCAGTTCTTC. As protein: CAISATSGTHSYNEQFF.

V usage is TRBV7-6 and J usage is TRBJ2-1; 9 nucleotides align to TRBD1. J lost 3 bases, V lost 4 bases, and 13 bases had no gene match. CDR3 size: 18 residues. Germline values: CDR1 SGHVS, CDR2 FNYEAQ. CDR3: CASSSTGGKGEFYNEQFF. CDR3 coding DNA: TGTGCCAGCAGCTCGACAGGGGGTAAAGGAGAATTCTACAATGAGCAGTTCTTC.

This sequence joins TRBV7-9 and TRBJ1-1; D is perhaps TRBD1 (6 bases). V gave up 4 bases and J gave up 3 bases, with 9 bases separating them. Germline V CDR1 and CDR2: SEHNR, FQNEAQ (reference sequence). There are 13 residues in the CDR3. CDR3 region: CASSYRVYTEAFF. The CDR3 coding sequence is TGTGCCAGCAGCTACAGGGTCTACACTGAAGCTTTCTTT.